The 8 T cell receptor beta chains in this list originate from one sample, sequenced in a study of CD8 T cells in ankylosing spondylitis. From the 5' RACE reads, TCRdb called clonotypes with MiXCR, one entry per CDR3 protein. The sample contains over 100,000 distinct CDR3 sequences, about an eighth of which appear only once. The sequencing input was blood, either unsorted or a sorted T cell fraction (not recorded which). The receptors shown here come from a female donor with ankylosing spondylitis or in good health (not recorded which).

There are many counts of this clonotype. V usage is TRBV12-3 or TRBV12-4 and J usage is TRBJ1-3, with D unclear. This CDR3 is built from 14 residues. Trimming pared 6 bases from V and 4 bases from J, leaving 13 bases between. The CDR3 is CASSSPSGGNTIYF. The CDR3, as DNA: TGTGCCAGCAGCTCACCCTCCGGGGGAAACACCATATATTTT.

This clonotype has ten or more counts. CDR3 region: CARSSDFSGANVLTF. The CDR3 DNA sequence: TGTGCCAGAAGTTCGGACTTCTCTGGGGCCAACGTCCTGACTTTC. The chain recombines TRBV5-3 with TRBJ2-6; D might be TRBD2 (5 bases). TRBV5-3 belongs to the ORF category, with a function that is uncertain. Between the trimmed V and J ends, which lost 5 bases and 0 bases, there was a span of 9 bases. The CDR3 is made up of 15 amino acids.

This clonotype was seen ten or more times. The chain joins TRBV12-3 or TRBV12-4 to TRBJ2-3, with 7 bases matching TRBD1. The CDR3 runs 15 residues. V gave up 7 bases and J gave up 2 bases; unmatched junction bases: 9. The CDR3 DNA is TGTGCCAGCACTCATCCGGGACAGCCCACAGATACGCAGTATTTT. Its protein product is CASTHPGQPTDTQYF.

This clonotype was detected only a few times. V and J are TRBV27 and TRBJ1-2; 11 positions agree with TRBD1. V shed 6 bases, J shed 7 bases, and the junction held 10 bases outside the gene matches. Germline V gives CDR1 MNHEY, CDR2 SMNVEV (reference sequence). CDR3 length: 15 amino acids. For the CDR3, the DNA is TGTGCCAGCAGGCTCCACCGGGACAGGGGGTCTGGCTACACCTTC. Translating gives CASRLHRDRGSGYTF.

This clonotype has a count of ten or more. This chain's CDR3 is CASSYSNSNTEAFF. The CDR3 region has the DNA TGTGCCAGCAGTTACTCGAACAGCAACACTGAAGCTTTCTTT. The genes are TRBV6-2 or TRBV6-3 and TRBJ1-1; D call uncertain. The length of the CDR3 is 14 residues. Germline CDR1 reads MNHEY; CDR2 reads SVGEGT. The V end lost 0 bases, the J end lost 2 bases, and 7 bases lay between the germline ends.

In its sample, this clonotype was seen many times. This chain uses TRBV7-9 with TRBJ1-2, with D maybe TRBD1 (5 bases). V lost 5 bases and J lost 3, with 13 bases in between. Per germline, CDR1 SEHNR and CDR2 FQNEAQ (reference sequence). The CDR3 length is 14 residues. CDR3: CASSPTVHDYGYTF. DNA of the CDR3: TGTGCCAGCAGCCCGACAGTACACGACTATGGCTACACCTTC. The whole variable domain, filled in from reference TRBV7-9 and TRBJ1-2, reads DTGVSQNPRHKITKRGQNVTFRCDPISEHNRLYWYRQTLGQGPEFLTYFQNEAQLEKSRLLSDRFSAERPKGSFSTLEIQRTEQGDSAMYLCASSPTVHDYGYTFGSGTRLTVV.

This clonotype was seen a handful of times. The chain joins TRBV19 to TRBJ1-2; 7 bases are a match to TRBD1. CDR1 and CDR2 from the germline V gene are LNHDA and SQIVND (reference sequence). Trimming took 5 bases from V and 12 from J; bases not matched to a gene: 9. The CDR3 is 12 amino acids. DNA of the CDR3: TGTGCCAGTAGTCTCCGGGACAGCGGTAACACCTTC. Protein: CASSLRDSGNTF.

This clonotype was seen a handful of times. The DNA of the CDR3 is TGTGCCAGTAGTCCGCGCGACAGGTACGAGCAGTACTTC. As protein: CASSPRDRYEQYF. This sequence joins TRBV19 and TRBJ2-7; D is possibly TRBD1 (6 bases). V was pared by 5 bases and J by 4 bases, with 12 bases between. The CDR3 runs to 13 residues. Per germline, CDR1 LNHDA and CDR2 SQIVND (reference sequence).